The 12 T cell receptor beta chains given below trace back to one sample, sequenced in a study of blood T cell repertoires in COVID-19. Measured with immunoSEQ multiplex PCR; TCRdb has only the in-frame clones, and not every one. The data show about 290,000 clones, 85% to 90% seen once. The sample taken for sequencing was peripheral blood. Receptor source: a man aged 35 to 55 with acute or convalescent COVID-19.

The V call is TRBV27, the J call TRBJ1-5; D not certain. Germline V gene lookup returns CDR1 MNHEY and CDR2 SMNVEV (reference sequence). The CDR3 runs 13 residues. V was clipped by 2 bases and J by 4 bases, with 6 bases between them. As DNA, the CDR3 is TGTGCCAGCAGTTTAAGGGAGAATCAGCCCCAGCATTTT. It codes for CASSLRENQPQHF.

This sequence joins TRBV7-9 and TRBJ1-4; TRBD1 agrees at 8 bases. CDR3 length: 14 amino acids. Losses at the gene ends were 5 bases for V and 8 bases for J; bases not matched to a gene: 7. Per germline, CDR1 SEHNR and CDR2 FQNEAQ (reference sequence). Here the CDR3 DNA reads TGTGCCAGCAGCCAGGGACAGGAAGGCGAAAAACTGTTTTTT. Translating gives CASSQGQEGEKLFF.

The chain has TRBV11-1 and TRBJ1-2; D is undetermined. Germline values: CDR1 SGHAT, CDR2 FQDESV (reference sequence). Trimming removed 5 bases at V and 4 bases at J, with 17 bases between. This CDR3 is built from 15 residues. For the CDR3, the DNA is TGTGCCAGCAGCGATCGACCCGGGGATTCCTATGGCTACACCTTC. Translation gives CASSDRPGDSYGYTF.

The rearrangement uses TRBV6-1 and TRBJ1-2; D is possibly TRBD1 (5 bases). The CDR3 has 19 residues. Trimming left V 0 bases short and J 2 bases short, with 22 bases between. CDR1 and CDR2 from the germline V gene are MNHNS and SASEGT. As DNA, the CDR3 is TGTGCCAGCAGTGAAGCATTAATGGGGCAGGCAGCATCAAACTATGGCTACACCTTC. It codes for CASSEALMGQAASNYGYTF.

The chain uses TRBV11-3 and TRBJ2-7; D unclear. The CDR3 totals 12 residues. The V end lost 1 base, the J end lost 5 bases, and 6 bases lay between the germline ends. Per the germline V gene, CDR1 is SGHNT and CDR2 is YENEEA. In DNA, the CDR3 is TGTGCCAGCAGCTTAGTACAAAACGAGCAGTACTTC. It encodes CASSLVQNEQYF. The full variable domain, its missing parts supplied by reference TRBV11-3 and TRBJ2-7, is EAGVVQSPRYKIIEKKQPVAFWCNPISGHNTLYWYLQNLGQGPELLIRYENEEAVDDSQLPKDRFSAERLKGVDSTLKIQPAELGDSAVYLCASSLVQNEQYFGPGTRLTVT.

The genes are TRBV11-2 and TRBJ1-5; possible D gene TRBD1, 6 bases. The germline V gene encodes CDR1 SGHAT and CDR2 FQNNGV. V lost 1 base, J lost 7 bases, and 14 bases lay in between. The CDR3 is 15 amino acids. As DNA, the CDR3 is TGTGCCAGCAGCTTAGTACAGGGCACGGGCCAGCCCCAGCATTTT. Translated: CASSLVQGTGQPQHF.

This chain links TRBV5-5 with TRBJ2-3; TRBD1 agrees at 9 bases. Per the germline V gene, CDR1 is SGHKS and CDR2 is YYEKEE (reference sequence). The trim removed 3 bases at V and 0 bases at J, leaving 5 bases unmatched. This CDR3 has 16 residues. In DNA form, the CDR3 reads TGTGCCAGCAGCTCCACAGGGGGCCGAAGCACAGATACGCAGTATTTT. The encoded protein is CASSSTGGRSTDTQYF.

This clone was observed a few times. The chain couples TRBV15 to TRBJ2-7; the match to TRBD2 covers 7 bases. V trimming: 1 base; J trimming: 5 bases; junction bases outside the gene matches: 8. CDR1 LNHNV and CDR2 YYDKDF come from the germline V gene (reference sequence). The CDR3 is made up of 15 amino acids. The CDR3 region has the DNA TGTGCCACCAGCAGAGTTTCCGGGGGGATCGACGAGCAGTACTTC. Its translation: CATSRVSGGIDEQYF.

The chain is built from TRBV2 and TRBJ1-6; 9 bases line up with TRBD1. Per the germline V gene, CDR1 is SNHLY and CDR2 is FYNNEI. The CDR3 has 15 amino acids. J gave up 7 bases and V 5 bases, and 6 bases lay outside the gene matches. The CDR3 region has the DNA TGTGCCAGCAGTTACTCGACAGGGGGAAATTCACCCCTCCACTTT. Translated: CASSYSTGGNSPLHF.

This clone was counted a few times. This chain connects TRBV10-1 to TRBJ1-4; TRBD1 matches 11 bases. The V and J ends lost 2 bases and 8 bases, in that order; junction bases with no gene match: 1. Looked up from germline, CDR1 is WNHNN and CDR2 is SYGVQD (reference sequence). The CDR3 runs 14 residues. The CDR3 DNA reads TGCGCCAGCAGTGAGGGGACAGGGGGAGAAAAACTGTTTTTT. Protein sequence: CASSEGTGGEKLFF.

The chain uses TRBV9 and TRBJ1-4; 7 nucleotides match TRBD1. The CDR3 has 14 amino acids. The germline V gene encodes CDR1 SGDLS and CDR2 YYNGEE. The J segment lost 7 bases and the V segment lost 3 bases, leaving 6 bases of the junction unmatched. The CDR3 loop is CASSARTGREKLFF. CDR3 coding DNA: TGTGCCAGCAGCGCTCGGACAGGCCGTGAAAAACTGTTTTTT.

This clone was detected only once. The chain links TRBV9 to TRBJ1-1; no reliable D call. Deletions cut 0 bases from V and 6 bases from J, with 18 bases between. The CDR3 totals 16 residues. Germline V gene lookup returns CDR1 SGDLS and CDR2 YYNGEE. The CDR3 protein is CASSVGGGVPTAEAFF. The CDR3 coding sequence is TGTGCCAGCAGCGTAGGTGGCGGGGTCCCTACGGCTGAAGCTTTCTTT.